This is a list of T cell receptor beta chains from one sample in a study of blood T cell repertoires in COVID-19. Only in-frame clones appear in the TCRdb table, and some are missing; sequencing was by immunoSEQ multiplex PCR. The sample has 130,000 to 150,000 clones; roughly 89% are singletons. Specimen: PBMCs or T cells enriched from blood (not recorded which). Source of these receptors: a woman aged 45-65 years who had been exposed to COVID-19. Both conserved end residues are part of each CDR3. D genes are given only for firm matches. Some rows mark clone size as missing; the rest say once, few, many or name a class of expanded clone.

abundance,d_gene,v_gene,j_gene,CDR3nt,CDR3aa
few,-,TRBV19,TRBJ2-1,TGTGCCAGTAGTATACTTGGCGGCAATGAGCAGTTCTTC,CASSILGGNEQFF
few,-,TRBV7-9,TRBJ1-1,TGTGCCAGCAGCTTAGAAAGACAGCTGAACACTGAAGCTTTCTTT,CASSLERQLNTEAFF
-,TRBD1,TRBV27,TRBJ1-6,TGTGCCAGCAGTTCGTCAGGGGGCGCCTTGAATTCACCCCTCCACTTT,CASSSSGGALNSPLHF
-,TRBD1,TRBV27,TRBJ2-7,TGTGCCAGCGCCCCAATGACAGGGTTCTCCTACGAGCAGTACTTC,CASAPMTGFSYEQYF
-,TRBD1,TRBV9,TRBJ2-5,TGTGCCAGCAGCGGAAAGGGACAGGGGGGTCGGGAGACCCAGTACTTC,CASSGKGQGGRETQYF
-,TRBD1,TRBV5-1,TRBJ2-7,TGCGCCAGCAGCCGGGACAGGGCGAACGAGCAGTACTTC,CASSRDRANEQYF
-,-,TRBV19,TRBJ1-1,TGTGCCAGTAGTATAGGCACATCGAACACTGAAGCTTTCTTT,CASSIGTSNTEAFF
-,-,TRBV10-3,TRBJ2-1,TGTGCCATCAGGGGCGGGGACTACAATGAGCAGTTCTTC,CAIRGGDYNEQFF
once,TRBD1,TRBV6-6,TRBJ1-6,TGTGCCAGCAAGACAGGGGGAAATTCACCCCTCCACTTT,CASKTGGNSPLHF
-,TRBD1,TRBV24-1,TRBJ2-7,TGTGCCCCGAGACAGGGTGAAATCGACGAGCAGTACTTC,CAPRQGEIDEQYF
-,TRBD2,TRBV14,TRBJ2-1,TGTGCCAGCAGCCAGACTAGCGGGAGACTCTACAATGAGCAGTTCTTC,CASSQTSGRLYNEQFF
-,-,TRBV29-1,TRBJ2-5,TGCAGCGTTGAGTGGGGGGGGCGAGAGACCCAGTACTTC,CSVEWGGRETQYF
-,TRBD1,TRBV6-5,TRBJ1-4,TGTGCCAGCAGTCAATCCGGGACAGCTAATGAAAAACTGTTTTTT,CASSQSGTANEKLFF
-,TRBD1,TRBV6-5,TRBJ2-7,TGTGCCAGCAGTTACTCGGGACAGGGGTTCTCCTACGAGCAGTACTTC,CASSYSGQGFSYEQYF
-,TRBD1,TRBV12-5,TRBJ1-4,TGTGCTAGTGGTCCCGGGACAGTTCGTAATGAAAAACTGTTTTTT,CASGPGTVRNEKLFF
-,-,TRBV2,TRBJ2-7,TGTGCCAGCAATGTGGACATCCGCTACGAGCAGTACTTC,CASNVDIRYEQYF
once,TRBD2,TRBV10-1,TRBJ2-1,TGCGCCAGCAGTGATAATCCGCGACGAGCGGGAGGGCACCATGAGCAGTTCTTC,CASSDNPRRAGGHHEQFF
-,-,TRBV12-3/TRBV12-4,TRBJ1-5,TGTGCCAGCAGCCCCCTGCGGGATCAGCCCCAGCATTTT,CASSPLRDQPQHF
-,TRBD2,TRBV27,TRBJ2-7,TGTGCCAGCAAACCAGCGGGAGGTCTCGAGCAGTACTTC,CASKPAGGLEQYF
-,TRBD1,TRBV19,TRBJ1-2,TGTGCCAGTAGTATTACGGGGACAGGGGGTACTGTTGGCTACACCTTC,CASSITGTGGTVGYTF
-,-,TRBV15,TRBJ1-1,TGTGCCACCAGCAGAGAGAGGGTCCCTGAAGCTTTCTTT,CATSRERVPEAFF
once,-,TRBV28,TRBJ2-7,TGTGCCAGCAGATCCCAACAGGGCACCTACGAGCAGTACTTC,CASRSQQGTYEQYF
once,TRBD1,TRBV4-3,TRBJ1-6,TGCGCCAGCAGCCAAGACCTACCCGGGACAGGGTTGTTTGGCAATTCACCCCTCCACTTT,CASSQDLPGTGLFGNSPLHF
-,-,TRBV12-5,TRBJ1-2,TGTGCTAGTGGTATGCAAACAGGTGGACCTTTCTATGGCTACACCTTC,CASGMQTGGPFYGYTF
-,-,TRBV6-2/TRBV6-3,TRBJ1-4,TGTGCCAGCAGTCCCCACCGGAGGGAAAAACTGTTTTTT,CASSPHRREKLFF
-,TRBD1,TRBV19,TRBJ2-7,TGTGCCAGTAGTGTCGGACAGGGTAGCTACGAGCAGTACTTC,CASSVGQGSYEQYF
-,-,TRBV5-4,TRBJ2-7,TGTGCCAGCAGCTTGGCAGCAGGTGCCGCCTACGAGCAGTACTTC,CASSLAAGAAYEQYF
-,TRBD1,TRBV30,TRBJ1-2,TGTGCCTGGTGGGACAGATATGGCTACACCTTC,CAWWDRYGYTF
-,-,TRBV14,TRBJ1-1,TGTGCCAGCAGCCAAGATGGTACCAGGGTATTTACTGAAGCTTTCTTT,CASSQDGTRVFTEAFF
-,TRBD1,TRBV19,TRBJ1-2,TGTGCATTGGGGACAGGGACCGGCTACACCTTC,CALGTGTGYTF
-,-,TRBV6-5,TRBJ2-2,TGTGCCAGCAGTCGACAGCCGAACACCGGGGAGCTGTTTTTT,CASSRQPNTGELFF
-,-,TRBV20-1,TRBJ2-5,TGCAGTGCTAGATCCATTGAGACCCAGTACTTC,CSARSIETQYF
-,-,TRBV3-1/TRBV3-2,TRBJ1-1,TGTGCCAGCAGCCAAGTTCTTTTGAACACTGAAGCTTTCTTT,CASSQVLLNTEAFF
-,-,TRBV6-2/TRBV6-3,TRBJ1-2,TGTGCCAGCAGTTACCGCCCGGAGGGCGCCTATGGCTACACCTTC,CASSYRPEGAYGYTF
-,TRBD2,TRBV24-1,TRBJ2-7,TGTGCCACCAGTGCCCCTGGGCGGGGGGGTGACTACGAGCAGTACTTC,CATSAPGRGGDYEQYF
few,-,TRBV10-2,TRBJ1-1,TGCGCCAGCAGTTTGGAGGGCCAGGGATATTTACGTGAAGCTTTCTTT,CASSLEGQGYLREAFF
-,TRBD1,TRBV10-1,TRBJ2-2,TGCGCCAGCAGCGCCCATACCGGGACAGGAAACACCGGGGAGCTGTTTTTT,CASSAHTGTGNTGELFF
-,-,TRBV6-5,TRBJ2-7,TGTGCCAGCACCCGGTCGTGGCGGATCTCCTACGAGCAGTACTTC,CASTRSWRISYEQYF
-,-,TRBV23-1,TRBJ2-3,TGCGCCAGCAGTCAAAAGGACTTCGAGACCCGGTGCGCAGATACGCAGTATTTT,CASSQKDFETRCADTQYF
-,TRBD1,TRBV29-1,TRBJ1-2,TGCAGCGTCACCGGACAGGCCGACTATGGCTACACCTTC,CSVTGQADYGYTF
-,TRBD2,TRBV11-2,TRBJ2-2,TGTGCCAGCAGCCTCGGCGGGGGTAGCGGAGCTACCGGGGAGCTGTTTTTT,CASSLGGGSGATGELFF